Listed here is a single TCR beta chain. Antigen specificity is unknown. The source of the sample is a study of radiotherapy plus CTLA-4 blockade in lung cancer. Across the study: Objective response rate was 15% to 20%; disease control rate, approximately 33%.

Sequencing used immunoSEQ multiplex PCR; TCRdb keeps in-frame clones, though not all of them. The repertoire consists of about 28,000 clones, with 70% to 80% occurring once and the leading ten covering 6% to 8%. Study results and caveats: Early clone dynamics of blood T cells, plus interferon-beta, reportedly predicted response best. TCR clones from tumors expanded in blood after radiotherapy plus ipilimumab.

Ipilimumab-mediated CTLA-4 blockade plus focal radiation was given to patients having chemo-refractory metastatic non-small-cell lung cancer. Germline values: CDR1 SQVTM, CDR2 ANQGSEA. V was pared by 4 bases and J by 1 base, with 6 bases of the junction left unmatched. There are 14 residues in the CDR3. The source was peripheral blood, collected from a patient treated with radiotherapy plus ipilimumab. This TCR was recovered from a human donor with non-small cell lung cancer who had stable disease on radiotherapy plus ipilimumab. V gene TRBV29-1 combines with J gene TRBJ2-7; 8 bases match TRBD2. CDR3 in DNA: TGCAGCGTTGTGGGGCTAGCGGGTTCCTACGAGCAGTACTTC. Its translation is CSVVGLAGSYEQYF.